This T cell receptor beta chain came from a study of CD8+CD57+ T cells in acquired aplastic anemia. Study summary: The sorted CD4+ and CD8+ cells yielded an average around 3 ug of DNA.

According to the study, genomic DNA was the template for TCR beta VDJ and CDR3 profiling. TCRdb analysed the reads with MiXCR anew, one entry per CDR3 protein. The data show approximately 200,000 distinct CDR3 sequences, about half seen once. Study findings and constraints: Between patients and controls, around 31 CD8+ CDR3 sequences were found in common. With respect to CD8+ Simpson's diversity, patients and controls did not differ significantly.

For sequencing, patients were chosen who had shown expansion of CD8+CD57+ cells by flow cytometry. This clonotype was observed a handful of times. Its specificity is not known. The clonotype comes from a human donor with aplastic anemia. The sequencing input was sorted CD4+, CD8+, or CD8+CD57+ T cells (not recorded which) from PBMCs.

This CDR3 is CASSPRDRVRQPQHF. The CDR3 DNA reads as TGTGCCAGCAGTCCGAGGGACAGGGTGAGGCAGCCCCAGCATTTT. This chain connects TRBV28 to TRBJ1-5; 9 nucleotides line up with TRBD1. This CDR3 spans 15 amino acids. V trimming: 5 bases; J trimming: 7 bases; junction bases outside the gene matches: 9. Germline V CDR1 and CDR2: MDHEN, SYDVKM.